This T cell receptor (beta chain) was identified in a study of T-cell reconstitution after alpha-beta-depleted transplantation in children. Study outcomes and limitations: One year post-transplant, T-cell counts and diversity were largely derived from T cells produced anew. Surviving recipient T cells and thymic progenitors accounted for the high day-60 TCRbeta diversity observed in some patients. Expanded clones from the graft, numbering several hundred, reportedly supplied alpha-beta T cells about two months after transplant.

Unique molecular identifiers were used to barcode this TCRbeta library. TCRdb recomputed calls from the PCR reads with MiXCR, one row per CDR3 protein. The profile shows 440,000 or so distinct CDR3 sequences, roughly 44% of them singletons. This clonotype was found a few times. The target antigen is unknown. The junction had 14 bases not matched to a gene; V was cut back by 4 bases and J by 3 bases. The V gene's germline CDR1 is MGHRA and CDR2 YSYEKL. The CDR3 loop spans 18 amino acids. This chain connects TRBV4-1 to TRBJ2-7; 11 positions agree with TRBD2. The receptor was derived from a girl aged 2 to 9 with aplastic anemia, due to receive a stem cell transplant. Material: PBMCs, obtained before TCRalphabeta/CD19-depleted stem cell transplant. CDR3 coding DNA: TGCGCCAGCAGCCTCGTAATCCTCGGGACTAGCGGTGTCTACGAGCAGTACTTC. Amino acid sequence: CASSLVILGTSGVYEQYF.